Described below is a single T cell receptor (beta chain) sequence and its context. This clone was seen only once. Its binding antigen is unknown. Qualities for individual bases were not recorded, and no much larger clone is one base off. The germline V gene encodes CDR1 MNHEY and CDR2 SVGAGI. Including the terminal cysteine and phenylalanine, the CDR3 comprises 14 residues. This entry keeps only the CDR3 DNA: 42 bases, framed from base 1. V loses 6 bases, J loses 2 bases, and the germline ends lie 13 bases apart. TCRbeta CDR3 regions were amplified from genomic DNA by means of the immunoSEQ Assay, a bias-controlled multiplex PCR. The source study handled its data this way. Within the assay, amplification of reference gene primers was used to estimate how many nucleated cells each sample contained. Sequence reads were collapsed and filtered to measure the absolute abundance of every unique TCRbeta CDR3 rearrangement. For each sample, productive Simpson clonality was calculated as the square root of Simpson's diversity index across productive rearrangements. Imported from immuneACCESS, the table was reduced by TCRdb to in-frame sequences with V and J called. These copies leave out some clones; in studies compared against another copy, an unresolved V gene accounts for under half, and the cause of the remainder is not known. The V and J calls and the clone size are those of that table, but D and trimming were determined from the DNA. In all, the sample holds 65,000 to 80,000 clones, and 80% to 90% of those were seen once. Around a sixth of the sample is in the top ten clones.

This specimen belongs to a study of blood T cell repertoires in COVID-19 (dated by TCRdb to the early 2020s). Notes on the research overall: The collaborator samples originated in the United States, Italy and Spain and spanned the acute and convalescent phases of COVID-19. Samples came from the ongoing ImmuneRACE study (first 160 participants) plus 1,254 subjects from 6 global collaborators. The repertoires were made available in a free public database intended to serve as a resource for research on the immune response to SARS-CoV-2. Deeply sampled blood TCRbeta repertoires from subjects exposed to, actively infected with, or recovered from COVID-19 were included in the dataset. The sample metadata nearly always contained a de-identified subject ID, COVID-19 status, age in years and sex. The material from the prospective study consisted of cDNA or gDNA derived from T cells, B-cell-depleted T cells, or PBMCs. Where available, HLA class I and class II types were obtained from metadata supplied by the sample provider rather than from assay-based typing.

Each collaborating institution followed its own protocols to collect whole blood in K2EDTA tubes. For TCRbeta analysis, collaborator samples were shipped as frozen whole blood, as isolated PBMCs, or as DNA extracted from either sample type. Results and caveats for the whole study, not just this receptor: Clinical and demographic metadata were provided uncurated, with the amount varying by source and participant.

The sample taken for sequencing was peripheral blood. The rearrangement joined TRBV6-5 to TRBJ1-1; the D region possibly corresponds to TRBD1 (6 bases align). The sequence came from a man older than 75 in a cohort sampled during active COVID-19. The CDR3 has the sequence CASRLAQGNTEAFF. The DNA is TGTGCCAGCAGGCTAGCACAGGGCAACACTGAAGCTTTCTTT.